A single sample gave rise to the 28 T cell receptor beta chains below, sequenced in a study of T cell repertoires in cytomegalovirus infection. Their antigens are not known. TCRdb re-called the reads through MiXCR, storing one row per CDR3 protein. The table shows 650,000 to 900,000 distinct CDR3 sequences, with about 28% occurring only once. The source material was cultured CD8+ T cells from PBMCs, sampled from culture after CMV antigen stimulation. The receptors stem from a human donor in good health (CMV status not recorded). Some clones in this sample may be carry-over from other donors' samples.

The chain is built from TRBV6-6 and TRBJ2-7; unclear D gene. Germline V lookup: CDR1 MNHNY, CDR2 SVGAGI (reference sequence). Trimming cost V 0 bases and J 0 bases, with 12 bases left between them. The CDR3 is 16 amino acids. The chain's CDR3 is CASSYSGSESSYEQYV. The CDR3 bases are TGTGCCAGCAGTTACTCCGGGTCAGAGAGCTCCTACGAGCAGTACGTC.

This clonotype appeared once. One end of the junction fails to match germline, which may point to a read error. The chain recombines TRBV12-3 or TRBV12-4 with TRBJ2-5; maybe TRBD2 (6 bases). CDR3 length: 16 residues. CDR3 protein: CASRFVVRGSQDTQYF. The CDR3 coding sequence is TGTGCCAGCAGATTTGTAGTGCGGGGATCCCAAGATACCCAGTACTTC.

In regard to this clonotype: This sequence may be a read error, since a much larger clone differs from it by one base. This chain uses TRBV7-2 with TRBJ1-2; D remains ambiguous. The CDR3 runs to 13 residues. Germline values: CDR1 SGHTA, CDR2 FQGNSA. DNA of the CDR3: TGTGCCGGCAGCCCCGGACGGAATTATGGCTACACCTTC. It translates to CAGSPGRNYGYTF.

The table lists this clonotype with a few counts. This chain joins TRBV7-6 and TRBJ2-2; D is uncertain. Germline V gene sequence: CDR1 SGHVS, CDR2 FNYEAQ. The CDR3 loop spans 17 amino acids. V shed 2 bases and J shed 2 bases, with 15 bases lying between them. For the CDR3, the DNA is TGTGCCAGCAGCTTATTGGCAGCCGGTCCCAACACCGGGGAGCTGTTTTTT. Amino acids: CASSLLAAGPNTGELFF.

V usage is TRBV14 and J usage is TRBJ1-6; 10 bases fit TRBD1. With V trimmed by 0 bases and J by 8 bases, 10 bases remained unmatched. The germline V gene has CDR1 SGHDN and CDR2 FVKESK. CDR3 length: 18 residues. This CDR3 reads CASSQDWGQGFIDSPLHF. CDR3 DNA sequence: TGTGCCAGCAGCCAAGATTGGGGACAGGGGTTCATAGATTCACCCCTCCACTTT.

Only a few counts were recorded for this clonotype. The CDR3 DNA sequence: TGTGCCAGCAGTCAGAGGCCGGACAGGGGGACTAATCAGCCCCAGCATTTT. This translates into CASSQRPDRGTNQPQHF. This chain uses TRBV6-6 with TRBJ1-5; 10 bases match TRBD1. The CDR3 covers 17 residues. Germline V gives CDR1 MNHNY, CDR2 SVGAGI (reference sequence). J was trimmed by 4 bases and V by 5 bases; bases with no gene match: 11.

The table lists this clonotype with a few counts. The V call is TRBV12-3 or TRBV12-4, the J call TRBJ1-2, with D perhaps TRBD1 (5 bases). The CDR3 runs to 16 residues. V was clipped by 4 bases and J by 0 bases, with 15 bases between them. The CDR3 bases are TGTGCCAGCAGTTCTAACCGGGACGCAGCTAACTATGGCTACACCTTC. This gives the protein CASSSNRDAANYGYTF.

This clonotype was counted only a few times. V gene TRBV7-3 combines with J gene TRBJ1-4, with a tentative D call TRBD1 (6 bases). The CDR3 has 11 residues. The germline V and J ends were trimmed by 10 bases and 10 bases, with 13 bases remaining between them. CDR1 SGHTA and CDR2 FQGTGA come from the germline V gene. The CDR3 DNA reads as TGTGCCACATCGACCAGGGGAAAACTGTTTTTT. The encoded protein is CATSTRGKLFF.

The rearrangement links TRBV25-1 to TRBJ2-1; D perhaps matches TRBD2 (5 bases). V was shortened by 6 bases and J by 2 bases, with 11 bases between the two germline ends. The germline gives CDR1 MGHDK, CDR2 SYGVNS. The CDR3 has 14 amino acids. CDR3: CASRLGGPYNEQFF. In DNA form, the CDR3 reads TGTGCCAGCAGGTTAGGAGGTCCCTACAATGAGCAGTTCTTC.

V gene TRBV20-1 combines with J gene TRBJ1-1; maybe TRBD1 (5 bases). The V end lost 8 bases, the J end lost 6 bases, and 22 bases lay between the germline ends. Germline-derived CDR1 and CDR2 are DFQATT and SNEGSKA (reference sequence). The CDR3 contains 14 residues. This chain's CDR3 is CSPGTAATRSEAFF. CDR3 nucleotide sequence: TGCAGTCCCGGGACTGCGGCGACTAGATCTGAAGCTTTCTTT.

This chain links TRBV6-6 with TRBJ2-1; D gene ambiguous. Trimming pared 2 bases from V and 1 base from J, leaving 9 bases between. The V gene's germline CDR1 is MNHNY and CDR2 SVGAGI (reference sequence). The CDR3 is made up of 15 amino acids. The CDR3 DNA reads TGTGCCAGCAGTTACAAGGAGAGGTCCTACAATGAGCAGTTCTTC. It encodes CASSYKERSYNEQFF.

This clonotype was recorded many times. The CDR3 nucleotides read TGTGCCAGCGCTCTAGGGCAGGGTCAGCCCCAGCATTTT. It yields the protein CASALGQGQPQHF. The V call is TRBV6-1, the J call TRBJ1-5; TRBD1 might be the D (5 bases). CDR3 length: 13 amino acids. Per germline, CDR1 MNHNS and CDR2 SASEGT. The germline V and J ends were trimmed by 8 bases and 6 bases, with 14 bases remaining between them.

This chain connects TRBV7-8 to TRBJ1-1; TRBD1 matches at 7 bases. The CDR3 consists of 15 residues. V was pared by 3 bases and J by 3 bases, with 7 bases of the junction left unmatched. Germline V lookup: CDR1 SGHVS, CDR2 FQNEAQ. The CDR3 nucleotides read TGTGCCAGCAGCTTCCCAGGGGGGGACCACACTGAAGCTTTCTTT. Translation: CASSFPGGDHTEAFF. The whole variable domain, filled in from reference TRBV7-8 and TRBJ1-1, reads GAGVSQSPRYKVAKRGQDVALRCDPISGHVSLFWYQQALGQGPEFLTYFQNEAQLDKSGLPSDRFFAERPEGSVSTLKIQRTQQEDSAVYLCASSFPGGDHTEAFFGQGTRLTVV.

The J gene is TRBJ1-4, the V gene TRBV6-6; tentative D call: TRBD1 (6 bases). Trimming took off 2 bases at V and 7 bases at J, with 14 bases between the two ends. The germline gives CDR1 MNHNY, CDR2 SVGAGI (reference sequence). The CDR3 runs 15 residues. The CDR3 spells CASSYIPGEGEKLFF. CDR3 coding DNA: TGTGCCAGCAGTTACATTCCAGGGGAAGGTGAAAAACTGTTTTTT.

This clonotype was detected once. The J gene is TRBJ1-1, the V gene TRBV7-6; D not resolved. From germline, CDR1 is SGHVS and CDR2 FNYEAQ. The germline V and J ends were trimmed by 1 base and 0 bases, with 6 bases remaining between them. The CDR3 is 14 amino acids. The CDR3 here is CASSLDTLNTEAFF. CDR3 sequence (DNA): TGTGCCAGCAGCTTAGACACCTTGAACACTGAAGCTTTCTTT. The full variable domain, in which reference TRBV7-6 and TRBJ1-1 provide the parts outside the CDR3, is GAGVSQSPRYKVTKRGQDVALRCDPISGHVSLYWYRQALGQGPEFLTYFNYEAQQDKSGLPNDRFSAERPEGSISTLTIQRTEQRDSAMYRCASSLDTLNTEAFFGQGTRLTVV.

This clonotype was seen repeatedly, ten times or more. This chain connects TRBV7-6 to TRBJ2-1, with D perhaps matching TRBD2 (6 bases). V was cut by 3 bases and J by 2 bases, with 17 bases left in between. Per the germline V gene, CDR1 is SGHVS and CDR2 is FNYEAQ. This CDR3 region has 17 residues. CDR3 bases: TGTGCCAGCAGCTTCAGGGAAGTAGCGGCTCCCTACAATGAGCAGTTCTTC. It translates to CASSFREVAAPYNEQFF.

This clonotype was picked up many times. The chain couples TRBV4-2 to TRBJ1-5, with D unresolved. V lost 0 bases and J lost 0, with 6 bases in between. From germline, CDR1 is LGHNA and CDR2 YNFKEQ. The length of the CDR3 is 15 residues. CDR3 in DNA: TGTGCCAGCAGCCAAGAATTTTATAGCAATCAGCCCCAGCATTTT. Translated, it gives CASSQEFYSNQPQHF.

The rearrangement uses TRBV12-3 or TRBV12-4 and TRBJ1-1; possibly TRBD1 for D (5 bases). Between the trimmed V and J ends, which lost 3 bases and 1 base, there was a span of 9 bases. The CDR3 totals 14 residues. The CDR3 spells CASSFGGKNTEAFF. The DNA for the CDR3 is TGTGCCAGCAGTTTCGGGGGGAAGAACACTGAAGCTTTCTTT.

Comment on this clonotype: It may be a read error: a sequence one base away is much more abundant. V is TRBV7-4 and J is TRBJ2-6, with 12 positions matching TRBD2. CDR3 length: 21 amino acids. Germline V CDR1 and CDR2: SGHVT, SQSDAQ. CDR3 sequence (DNA): TGTGCCAGCAGCAGGACGGCTAGCGGGGGGGGCCTCCCTTCTGGGACCAACGTCCTGACTTTC. This sequence encodes CASSRTASGGGLPSGTNVLTF.

V is TRBV24-1 and J is TRBJ2-2, with TRBD1 matching over 9 bases. The CDR3 length is 16 residues. After removal of 3 bases from V and 3 bases from J, the junction contained 4 bases not matched to a gene. Germline CDR1 is KGHDR and CDR2 is SFDVKD. The CDR3 DNA follows: TGTGCCACCAGTGATCGGGACAGGGAGGACACCGGGGAGCTGTTTTTT. It is translated as CATSDRDREDTGELFF.

The sample holds a few counts of this clonotype. The chain joins TRBV18 to TRBJ1-1; D is perhaps TRBD1 (6 bases). The CDR3 is made up of 17 amino acids. Between the trimmed V and J ends, which lost 3 bases and 0 bases, there was a span of 17 bases. Looked up from germline, CDR1 is KGHSH and CDR2 is LQKENI. DNA of the CDR3: TGTGCCAGCTCACCCAGGGGAACAGTTCCCATGAACACTGAAGCTTTCTTT. Amino acids: CASSPRGTVPMNTEAFF.

As for this clonotype: At one end, the junction sequence differs from germline, possibly due to a read error. The chain recombines TRBV27 with TRBJ2-5, with D possibly matching TRBD1 (6 bases). CDR3 length: 15 residues. The germline V gene has CDR1 MNHEY and CDR2 SMNVEV (reference sequence). In nucleotides, the CDR3 is TGTGCCAGCAGTCCGCGACAGGCTTACCAAGAGACCCAGTCCTTC. It yields the protein CASSPRQAYQETQSF.

The chain links TRBV5-6 to TRBJ1-1, with D hard to call. Trimming pared 4 bases from V and 1 base from J, leaving 17 bases between. The CDR3 is 16 amino acids. The germline V gene has CDR1 SGHDT and CDR2 YYEEEE. The CDR3, as DNA: TGTGCCAGCAGCCCGATGGGGTCCCCGGAGAACACTGAAGCTTTCTTT. The encoded protein is CASSPMGSPENTEAFF.

The chain employs TRBV4-1 and TRBJ2-2; possibly TRBD1 for D (5 bases). Germline V gives CDR1 MGHRA, CDR2 YSYEKL. V was pared by 4 bases and J by 8 bases, with 14 bases between. The CDR3 is 14 residues long. CDR3 coding DNA: TGCGCCAGCAGCCTCCGTCCAGGGCCAGGGGAGCTGTTTTTT. Amino acid sequence: CASSLRPGPGELFF.

V and J are TRBV2 and TRBJ2-1; 8 bases match TRBD2. V lost 8 bases to trimming and J lost 6 bases; unmatched junction nucleotides: 12. This CDR3 is 15 amino acids long. Germline V gives CDR1 SNHLY, CDR2 FYNNEI. This CDR3 is CASSPGGGYGNEQFF. The CDR3 DNA follows: TGTGCCAGCTCCCCGGGGGGGGGTTACGGCAATGAGCAGTTCTTC.

This clonotype occurred a few times. This rearrangement joins TRBV6-1 to TRBJ1-2; TRBD1 is a possible D gene (5 bases). Germline CDR1 MNHNS, CDR2 SASEGT. This CDR3 is 15 amino acids long. V was shortened by 3 bases and J by 3 bases, with 14 bases between the two germline ends. CDR3 residues: CASSERDRLHYGYTF. In nucleotides, the CDR3 is TGTGCCAGCAGTGAGAGGGACCGTCTGCACTATGGCTACACCTTC.

This clonotype has more than one count but fewer than ten. The V and J genes are TRBV7-6 and TRBJ1-5; TRBD1 matches at 9 bases. V shed 1 base and J 2 bases; nucleotides not matched to a gene: 6. CDR1 SGHVS and CDR2 FNYEAQ come from the germline V gene. The CDR3 loop spans 17 amino acids. The CDR3 loop is CASSLGTGERGNQPQHF. Here the CDR3 DNA reads TGTGCCAGCAGCTTAGGGACAGGGGAAAGGGGCAATCAGCCCCAGCATTTT.

This chain connects TRBV7-2 to TRBJ2-7; 7 bases agree with TRBD1. The length of the CDR3 is 14 residues. V shed 4 bases and J 3 bases; nucleotides not matched to a gene: 6. Per germline, CDR1 SGHTA and CDR2 FQGNSA. The CDR3 is CASSSGTVLYEQYF. CDR3 coding DNA: TGTGCCAGCAGCTCCGGGACAGTACTCTACGAGCAGTACTTC.